This T cell receptor (beta chain) was sequenced during a study of tumor-infiltrating lymphocytes in primary liver carcinoma. Overall study findings and caveats: Researchers report that only about 7.5-24% of top clones turned up in all five tumor regions.

V shed 4 bases, J shed 13 bases, and the junction held 11 bases outside the gene matches. Germline V CDR1 and CDR2: SQVTM, ANQGSEA. CDR3 size: 12 residues. Turning to this clonotype: Its antigen remains unknown.

TCR beta cDNA was made from roughly 450 ng total RNA with a constant-region primer. Slightly modified ARM-PCR with three nested multiplex PCR rounds yielded TCR beta libraries. Forward primers for TRBV1-TRBV30 and a C-beta reverse primer served the first two PCR rounds, at about 10 cycles each. TCRdb used MiXCR to reprocess the multiplex PCR reads, holding one entry per CDR3 protein. Of about 50,000 distinct CDR3 sequences listed, approximately 80% were seen once; the top ten hold roughly 24%. Between about 20 and 30 mg of unsorted bulk tissue served as the source from which RNA and DNA were co-extracted.

Sequencing used liver tumor tissue from sampling region 5. Subset indicated: tumor region T5, tumor centre. The receptor's source is a man between 35 and 55 years old with primary liver carcinoma and hepatitis B virus infection. The J gene is TRBJ2-3, the V gene TRBV29-1; 7 bases line up with TRBD1. This CDR3 is CSVGAKGAMKYF. CDR3 DNA: TGCAGCGTTGGTGCGAAGGGGGCTATGAAGTATTTT.